The clone carrying this TCR beta chain was seen only a few times. Its antigen is still unknown. The data originate from a study of a mutant IDH1 vaccine in newly diagnosed glioma. Study-level background: The vaccination schedule gave patients eight doses in weeks 1, 3, 5, 7, 11, 15, 19 and 23. Vaccination was launched 4-6 weeks after radiotherapy alone, or with temozolomide cycles.

This CDR3 is built from 12 residues. CDR1 and CDR2 (germline): KGHSH, LQKENI. The V and J ends lost 5 bases and 2 bases respectively, with 7 bases between them. Clones were sequenced by immunoSEQ multiplex PCR, and TCRdb holds only the in-frame ones, with some missing. The data contain about 38,000 clones, 75% to 85% of them singletons. Time point in this sample: week 5, during vaccination. Each dose delivered 300 ug of mutant IDH1 20-mer peptide subcutaneously with imiquimod. The material was PBMCs, obtained from a glioma patient whose treatment included an IDH1 peptide vaccine. This sequence originates from a man aged 45 to 65 with glioma. The V call is TRBV18, the J call TRBJ2-7; D gene uncertain. CDR3 residues: CASSEMTYEQYF. In nucleotides, the CDR3 is TGTGCCAGCTCAGAAATGACCTACGAGCAGTACTTC.